Included here is one T cell receptor (beta chain) sequence, with context. Per the original methods: Amplified reference gene primers provided the basis for estimating nucleated cell counts. This table comes from immunoSEQ multiplex PCR, and its TCRdb copy is limited to in-frame clones, with some not included. The V and J calls and clone size were taken over from that table, and D and trimming were inferred from the DNA. The profile shows about 49,000 clones, about 89% of them singletons. The record originates from a study of blood T cell repertoires in COVID-19. With V trimmed by 4 bases and J by 7 bases, 12 bases remained unmatched. Germline values: CDR1 SGDLS, CDR2 YYNGEE. The CDR3 runs 16 residues. Followed over time, Seattle patients had been enrolled while infection was active.

The chain has TRBV9 and TRBJ1-2; TRBD1 aligns across 11 bases. The sample consisted of peripheral blood. The sequence was obtained from a woman older than 75 with COVID-19, enrolled during active disease. The CDR3 loop is CASSLRTGGNKGGYTF. The CDR3 nucleotides are TGTGCCAGCAGCTTGCGGACAGGGGGCAATAAGGGTGGCTACACCTTC.